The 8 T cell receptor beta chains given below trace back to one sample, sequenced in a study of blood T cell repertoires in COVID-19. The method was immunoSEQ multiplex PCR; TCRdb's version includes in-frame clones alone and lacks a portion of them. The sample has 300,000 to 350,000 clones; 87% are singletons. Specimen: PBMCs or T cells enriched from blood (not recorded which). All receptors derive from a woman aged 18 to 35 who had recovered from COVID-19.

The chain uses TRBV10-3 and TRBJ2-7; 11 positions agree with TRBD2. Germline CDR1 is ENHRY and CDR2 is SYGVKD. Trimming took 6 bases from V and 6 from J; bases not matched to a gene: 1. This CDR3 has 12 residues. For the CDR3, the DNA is TGTGCCATCAGGACTAGCGGGGCCGAGCAGTACTTC. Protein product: CAIRTSGAEQYF.

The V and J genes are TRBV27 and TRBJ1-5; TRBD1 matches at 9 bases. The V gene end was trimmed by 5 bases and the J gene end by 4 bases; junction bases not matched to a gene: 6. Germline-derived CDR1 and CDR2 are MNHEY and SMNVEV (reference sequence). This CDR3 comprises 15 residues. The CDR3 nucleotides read TGTGCCAGCAGTCCGAGGGACAGGGAGAATCAGCCCCAGCATTTT. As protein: CASSPRDRENQPQHF.

The CDR3 region is CASSQELVTRYNEQFF. The DNA for the CDR3 is TGTGCCAGCAGCCAAGAATTAGTTACGCGCTACAATGAGCAGTTCTTC. The chain joins TRBV4-2 to TRBJ2-1; D not resolved. Per the germline V gene, CDR1 is LGHNA and CDR2 is YNFKEQ. The CDR3 sequence is 16 residues long. V was cut by 0 bases and J by 3 bases, with 12 bases left in between.

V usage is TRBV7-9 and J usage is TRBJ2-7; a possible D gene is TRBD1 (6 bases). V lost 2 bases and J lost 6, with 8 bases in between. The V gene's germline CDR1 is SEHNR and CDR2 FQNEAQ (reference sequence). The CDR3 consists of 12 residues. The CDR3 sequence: CASSLTGIEQYF. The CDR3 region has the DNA TGTGCCAGCAGCTTAACAGGGATCGAGCAGTACTTC.

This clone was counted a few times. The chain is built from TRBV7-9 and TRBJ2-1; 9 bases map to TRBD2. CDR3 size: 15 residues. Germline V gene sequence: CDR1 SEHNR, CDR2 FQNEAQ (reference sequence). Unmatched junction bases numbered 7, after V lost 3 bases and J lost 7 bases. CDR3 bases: TGTGCCAGCAGCTTGGCGGGAGGGCCTGGAAATGAGCAGTTCTTC. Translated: CASSLAGGPGNEQFF.

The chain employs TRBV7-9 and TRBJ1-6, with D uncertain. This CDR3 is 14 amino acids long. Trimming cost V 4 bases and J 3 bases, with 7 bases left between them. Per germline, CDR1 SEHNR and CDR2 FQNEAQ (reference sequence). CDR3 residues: CASSSGYYNSPLHF. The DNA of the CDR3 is TGTGCCAGCAGCTCGGGATACTATAATTCACCCCTCCACTTT.

Written as DNA, the CDR3 is TGTGCCAGCTCATCAACCCGGGACACCAACGTCGGGGAGCTGTTTTTT. Translating gives CASSSTRDTNVGELFF. V is TRBV18 and J is TRBJ2-2; a weak D match, TRBD1 (6 bases). The CDR3 is 16 amino acids. Trimming stripped 5 bases from V and 7 bases from J, with 20 bases between. Germline V gene data show CDR1 as KGHSH and CDR2 as LQKENI.

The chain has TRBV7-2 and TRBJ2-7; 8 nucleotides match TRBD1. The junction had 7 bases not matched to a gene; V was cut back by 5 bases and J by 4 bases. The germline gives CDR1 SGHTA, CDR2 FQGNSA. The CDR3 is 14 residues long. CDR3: CASSARQGKYEQYF. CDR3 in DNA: TGTGCCAGCAGCGCGAGACAGGGGAAATACGAGCAGTACTTC.